Reported below is one TCR beta chain. What antigen it recognizes has not been identified. No base-level quality is on record; no much larger clone is a single base apart. This record comes from a study of blood T cell repertoires in COVID-19 (dated by TCRdb to 2019 to 2021). Notes on the research overall: Samples covering the acute and convalescent phases of COVID-19 were provided by collaborators in the United States, Italy and Spain. Where HLA class I and class II types were available, the types were taken from metadata supplied by the sample provider, not from assay-based typing. The prospective study material was composed of cDNA or gDNA derived from T cells, B-cell-depleted T cells, or PBMCs. Deeply sampled blood TCRbeta repertoires from subjects exposed to, actively infected with, or recovered from COVID-19 were included in the dataset. The samples were drawn from two sources: the first 160 participants of the ongoing ImmuneRACE study, and 1,000 to 1,500 subjects contributed by 6 global collaborators. The repertoires were released in a freely available public database meant as a resource for research on the immune response to SARS-CoV-2. A de-identified subject ID, COVID-19 status, age in years and sex were almost always included in the sample metadata.

TCRbeta CDR3 regions were amplified from genomic DNA using the immunoSEQ Assay, a bias-controlled multiplex PCR. The study's own analysis went as follows. Nucleated cell counts per sample were estimated from amplification of reference gene primers within the assay. Sequence reads were collapsed and filtered to measure the absolute abundance of every unique TCRbeta CDR3 rearrangement. Productive Simpson clonality was computed per sample as the square root of Simpson's diversity index over productive rearrangements. TCRdb limited this immuneACCESS table to in-frame rearrangements with V and J called. A share of clones is missing; checked studies link under half to unresolved V genes, and the rest is unexplained. That table gives V, J and clone size, and the DNA gave D and trimming. Recorded for this sample are more than 300,000 clones; 88% of them occurred a single time. The biggest ten clones account for roughly 1.2% of the sample.

Participants in the prospective study were aged roughly 18 to 100 years, lived in under 30 United States geographic areas, and enrolled through a virtual design. In the prospective study, participants were assigned to cohorts based on the clinical history participants reported in a screening survey and a study questionnaire. Recovered participants in ImmuneRACE Cohort 3 were defined by two consecutive negative NP/OP PCR tests, clearance by a healthcare professional, or resolution of symptoms. In the prospective study, whole blood, serum and a nasopharyngeal or oropharyngeal swab were collected from each participant by mobile phlebotomists. Additional blood draws and questionnaires over an approximately 2-month period could optionally be provided by prospective study participants. Prospective study blood samples were shipped either frozen or at room temperature before DNA extraction. Here is what the overall study found, with its caveats: The quantity of clinical and demographic metadata differed by source and by participant and was supplied without curation.

V drops 3 bases and J drops 7 bases, leaving 7 bases in between. From its cysteine to its phenylalanine, the CDR3 spans 12 amino acids. Only CDR3 DNA is held: 36 bases, read in frame from base 1. In the germline V gene (reference sequence), CDR1 corresponds to DFQATT and CDR2 to SNEGSKA. The material sequenced was PBMCs or T cells enriched from blood (not recorded which). The receptor was derived from a woman younger than 35 who had recovered from COVID-19. The sequence is built from TRBV20-1 and TRBJ1-6; no confident D gene assignment can be made. The CDR3 region reads CSASFPNSPLHF. The nucleotide sequence reads TGCAGTGCTAGTTTCCCGAATTCACCCCTCCACTTT.